Each of the 18 T cell receptor beta chains below was sequenced from the same sample in a study of identical twins. Each CDR3 protein gets one entry after TCRdb re-called the 5' RACE reads with MiXCR. The profile shows 700,000 or so distinct CDR3 sequences, 21% of them singletons. This same sample was also taken into another study, of T cells expressing NK-cell markers.

The specimen sequenced was PBMCs. The origin of the receptors is a woman aged 18 to 35 in good health.

The rearrangement joins TRBV7-2 to TRBJ1-3, with TRBD1 identical over 9 bases. The germline gives CDR1 SGHTA, CDR2 FQGNSA. The CDR3 contains 16 residues. Losses at the gene ends were 2 bases for V and 0 bases for J; bases not matched to a gene: 2. CDR3 nucleotides: TGTGCCAGCAGCTTAAGGGGACAGGGCTCTGGAAACACCATATATTTT. It is translated as CASSLRGQGSGNTIYF.

The chain recombines TRBV5-1 with TRBJ2-3, with TRBD2 identical over 8 bases. The germline gives CDR1 SGHRS, CDR2 YFSETQ. The CDR3 runs to 15 residues. Trimming cost V 3 bases and J 4 bases; bases outside gene matches: 7. Here the CDR3 reads CASSWSGSKADTQYF. The CDR3 nucleotides are TGCGCCAGCAGCTGGAGCGGGAGTAAGGCAGATACGCAGTATTTT.

In its sample, this clonotype was seen a few times. The chain joins TRBV4-3 to TRBJ2-1; D gene ambiguous. The CDR3 extends over 15 amino acids. The ends were cut back, 0 bases at V and 4 bases at J, with 10 bases in the middle. Germline V gives CDR1 LGHNA, CDR2 YSLEER. The CDR3: CASSQDELLYNEQFF. CDR3 DNA sequence: TGCGCCAGCAGCCAAGATGAGTTACTGTACAATGAGCAGTTCTTC.

The rearrangement joins TRBV6-1 to TRBJ2-7; D ambiguous. V dropped 6 bases and J dropped 5 bases, with 17 bases sitting between them. The CDR3 covers 14 residues. The germline V gene encodes CDR1 MNHNS and CDR2 SASEGT. CDR3 amino acids: CASSRSGVWDEQYF. Here the CDR3 DNA reads TGTGCCAGCAGCCGCTCTGGGGTTTGGGACGAGCAGTACTTC.

Remarks on this clonotype: The conserved final phenylalanine or tryptophan is absent from the CDR3, which likely points to a read error. The chain is built from TRBV20-1 and TRBJ1-1, with D unresolved. CDR1 and CDR2 (germline): DFQATT, SNEGSKA (reference sequence). The length of the CDR3 is 15 residues. V lost 0 bases and J 3 bases, leaving 14 bases between the germline ends. The CDR3 nucleotides read TGCAGTGCTAGAGATCTTTCCCTGAGGTACACTGAAGCTTTCCTT. Its translation: CSARDLSLRYTEAFL.

The CDR3 region has the DNA TGCGCCAGCAGCATTGGACAACAGAACACTGAAGCTTTCTTT. This gives the protein CASSIGQQNTEAFF. The V call is TRBV5-1, the J call TRBJ1-1; perhaps TRBD1 as D (5 bases). Germline CDR1 is SGHRS and CDR2 is YFSETQ. V was pared by 4 bases and J by 1 base, with 11 bases between. CDR3 length equals 14 residues. The full variable domain, its missing parts supplied by reference TRBV5-1 and TRBJ1-1, is KAGVTQTPRYLIKTRGQQVTLSCSPISGHRSVSWYQQTPGQGLQFLFEYFSETQRNKGNFPGRFSGRQFSNSRSEMNVSTLELGDSALYLCASSIGQQNTEAFFGQGTRLTVV.

This clonotype was seen a handful of times. V and J are TRBV4-3 and TRBJ2-5, with D possibly matching TRBD2 (6 bases). The CDR3 extends over 16 amino acids. The ends were cut back, 0 bases at V and 5 bases at J, with 16 bases in the middle. Germline CDR1 reads LGHNA; CDR2 reads YSLEER. The CDR3 DNA is TGCGCCAGCAGCCAAGATATCGGGGGAGCGCGGGAGACCCAGTACTTC. It translates to CASSQDIGGARETQYF.

The chain links TRBV29-1 to TRBJ2-1, with 8 nucleotides matching TRBD2. Germline CDR1 is SQVTM and CDR2 is ANQGSEA. This CDR3 has 14 residues. The V segment lost 7 bases and the J segment 10 bases; nucleotides outside the gene matches: 15. This CDR3 reads CSGRGGSAMAEQFF. In DNA form, the CDR3 reads TGCAGCGGCCGGGGGGGCTCGGCTATGGCGGAGCAGTTCTTC.

The genes are TRBV29-1 and TRBJ2-1; D might be TRBD2 (6 bases). The germline V and J ends were trimmed by 3 bases and 5 bases, with 8 bases remaining between them. This CDR3 has 12 residues. Germline CDR1 and CDR2: SQVTM and ANQGSEA. CDR3: CSVDVADNEQFF. CDR3 DNA: TGCAGCGTTGATGTAGCGGACAATGAGCAGTTCTTC.

The chain combines TRBV12-3 or TRBV12-4 with TRBJ2-7; D remains unclear. The V end lost 0 bases, the J end lost 1 base, and 7 bases lay between the germline ends. The CDR3 has 14 amino acids. In DNA, the CDR3 is TGTGCCAGCAGTTTAGCGCTAACTTCCTACGAGCAGTACTTC. Translation gives CASSLALTSYEQYF.

DNA for the CDR3: TGTGCCAGCAGCTTGCAGCGGGGGGCAGTCAATGAGCAGTACTTC. Its protein is CASSLQRGAVNEQYF. This chain connects TRBV7-2 to TRBJ2-7; 9 bases line up with TRBD2. The CDR3 has 15 amino acids. The germline V gene encodes CDR1 SGHTA and CDR2 FQGNSA. The J segment lost 7 bases and the V segment lost 3 bases, leaving 10 bases of the junction unmatched. Full variable domain (remainder filled in from reference TRBV7-2 and TRBJ2-7): GAGVSQSPSNKVTEKGKDVELRCDPISGHTALYWYRQSLGQGLEFLIYFQGNSAPDKSGLPSDRFSAERTGGSVSTLTIQRTQQEDSAVYLCASSLQRGAVNEQYFGPGTRLTVT.

This clonotype was observed many times. The chain couples TRBV5-1 to TRBJ2-7, with D perhaps TRBD1 or TRBD2 (5 bases each). The CDR3 extends over 13 amino acids. Between the trimmed V and J ends, which lost 3 bases and 3 bases, there was a span of 10 bases. CDR1 and CDR2 from the germline V gene are SGHRS and YFSETQ. DNA for the CDR3: TGCGCCAGCAGCTGGGACGGATTCTACGAGCAGTACTTC. It specifies CASSWDGFYEQYF.

J is TRBJ2-3 and V is TRBV5-5; TRBD2 matches 9 bases. V lost 0 bases, J lost 6 bases, and 8 bases stayed unmatched. CDR1 and CDR2 (germline): SGHKS, YYEKEE (reference sequence). The CDR3 spans 16 residues. The CDR3 loop reads CASSLAPSGVFDTQYF. The CDR3 region has the DNA TGTGCCAGCAGCTTGGCTCCTAGCGGGGTTTTTGATACGCAGTATTTT.

The chain links TRBV9 to TRBJ2-5, with D hard to call. CDR1 is SGDLS and CDR2 is YYNGEE in the germline V gene. V lost 0 bases, J lost 2 bases, and 8 bases lay in between. There are 14 residues in the CDR3. For the CDR3, the DNA is TGTGCCAGCAGCGTAGCGTCCGCTCAAGAGACCCAGTACTTC. Protein sequence: CASSVASAQETQYF.

This clonotype was counted at least ten times. This rearrangement joins TRBV10-3 to TRBJ1-1; no firm D call. The length of the CDR3 is 11 residues. Trimming left V 8 bases short and J 5 bases short, with 9 bases between. Germline V gene data show CDR1 as ENHRY and CDR2 as SYGVKD. In DNA form, the CDR3 reads TGTGCCATCCGGAAGGGAACTGAAGCTTTCTTT. Amino acid sequence: CAIRKGTEAFF.

This chain links TRBV5-1 with TRBJ2-5; 8 nucleotides agree with TRBD2. In germline, CDR1 is SGHRS, CDR2 YFSETQ. The CDR3 consists of 14 residues. Unmatched junction bases numbered 7, after V lost 5 bases and J lost 4 bases. The CDR3 protein is CASRGELAAETQYF. The CDR3 DNA reads as TGCGCCAGCAGGGGGGAACTAGCGGCAGAGACCCAGTACTTC. The full variable domain, rest sourced from reference TRBV5-1 and TRBJ2-5, is KAGVTQTPRYLIKTRGQQVTLSCSPISGHRSVSWYQQTPGQGLQFLFEYFSETQRNKGNFPGRFSGRQFSNSRSEMNVSTLELGDSALYLCASRGELAAETQYFGPGTRLLVL.

This clonotype has more than one count but fewer than ten. This sequence joins TRBV20-1 and TRBJ2-7; possibly TRBD2 for D (8 bases). This CDR3 is built from 16 residues. Germline V gene data show CDR1 as DFQATT and CDR2 as SNEGSKA (reference sequence). V was clipped by 3 bases and J by 3 bases, with 21 bases between them. The CDR3 region has the DNA TGCAGTGCTAGCAGGGGGGCAGCGGGAGTTTACTACGAGCAGTACTTC. Its protein is CSASRGAAGVYYEQYF.

This clonotype was found a few times. The J gene is TRBJ2-3, the V gene TRBV5-4; 7 nucleotides match TRBD2. The CDR3 runs to 12 residues. Germline CDR1 is SGHNT and CDR2 is YYREEE (reference sequence). With 3 bases clipped from V and 10 bases from J, the junction kept 5 bases outside the gene matches. The CDR3 region is CASSYGTTAQYF. In DNA, the CDR3 is TGTGCCAGCAGCTACGGGACTACGGCGCAGTATTTT.